What follows are 8 T cell receptor beta chains derived from one specimen sequenced in a study of T cell responses to AZD1222 COVID-19 vaccine. Profiling relied on immunoSEQ multiplex PCR, and the TCRdb table lists in-frame clones only, not all of them. The sample lists approximately 100,000 clones, 85% seen once, with 4.5% to 5% in the top ten. Sequenced material: peripheral blood, taken 28 days after the second AZD1222 dose. The receptor source for this set is an adult who received the AZD1222 COVID-19 vaccine.

This clone occurred once. This rearrangement joins TRBV14 to TRBJ2-1, with 10 bases matching TRBD2. Germline-derived CDR1 and CDR2 are SGHDN and FVKESK. The CDR3 length is 18 residues. V dropped 4 bases and J dropped 6; count of bases not matched to a gene: 15. CDR3 sequence reads: CASSLLPPGLALPNEQFF. As DNA, the CDR3 is TGTGCCAGCAGCCTACTCCCGCCGGGACTAGCGCTTCCCAATGAGCAGTTCTTC.

This clone was counted a single time. The V call is TRBV2, the J call TRBJ2-5, with D perhaps given as TRBD1 or TRBD2 (6 bases each). Germline V lookup: CDR1 SNHLY, CDR2 FYNNEI. Trimming pared 3 bases from V and 5 bases from J, leaving 13 bases between. This CDR3 has 14 residues. The CDR3 protein is CASSDQGGRETQYF. In DNA form, the CDR3 reads TGTGCCAGCAGTGATCAAGGGGGGCGGGAGACCCAGTACTTC.

This clone appeared a few times. The J gene is TRBJ2-2, the V gene TRBV6-5; D remains ambiguous. Per the germline V gene, CDR1 is MNHEY and CDR2 is SVGAGI. The CDR3 is 14 residues long. V lost 2 bases to trimming and J lost 0 bases, with 4 bases between them. The CDR3, as DNA: TGTGCCAGCAGTTACGTATCGAACACCGGGGAGCTGTTTTTT. It is translated as CASSYVSNTGELFF.

This clone has more than one count but fewer than ten. V and J are TRBV27 and TRBJ2-1, with D hard to call. The V end lost 6 bases, the J end lost 4 bases, and 16 bases lay between the germline ends. Germline V gene sequence: CDR1 MNHEY, CDR2 SMNVEV (reference sequence). This CDR3 is built from 15 residues. CDR3 coding DNA: TGTGCCAGCAGCTCCCGACCGACCCCTTACAATGAGCAGTTCTTC. Its protein is CASSSRPTPYNEQFF.

V and J are TRBV3-1 (or the pseudogene TRBV3-2) and TRBJ1-2; D not certain. The length of the CDR3 is 15 residues. Per germline, CDR1 LGHDT and CDR2 YNNKEL (reference sequence). V was pared by 1 base and J by 2 bases, with 11 bases between. The DNA of the CDR3 is TGTGCCAGCAGCCAAGCGGTGGGCAGAAACTATGGCTACACCTTC. This gives the protein CASSQAVGRNYGYTF.

The V and J genes are TRBV5-1 and TRBJ2-3; 8 bases match TRBD2. Germline CDR1 and CDR2: SGHRS and YFSETQ. The CDR3 is 16 amino acids. The J segment lost 1 base and the V segment lost 4 bases, leaving 8 bases of the junction unmatched. CDR3 DNA sequence: TGCGCCAGCAGCCGGGGCGGGGGGCCTGGCACAGATACGCAGTATTTT. Protein sequence: CASSRGGGPGTDTQYF. The entire variable domain, with the rest obtained from reference TRBV5-1 and TRBJ2-3, is as follows: KAGVTQTPRYLIKTRGQQVTLSCSPISGHRSVSWYQQTPGQGLQFLFEYFSETQRNKGNFPGRFSGRQFSNSRSEMNVSTLELGDSALYLCASSRGGGPGTDTQYFGPGTRLTVL.

V usage is TRBV19 and J usage is TRBJ2-1; D might be TRBD1 (6 bases). Germline V gene sequence: CDR1 LNHDA, CDR2 SQIVND (reference sequence). V dropped 5 bases and J dropped 3 bases, with 17 bases sitting between them. This CDR3 spans 16 amino acids. CDR3 bases: TGTGCCAGTAGTGCCCGACCACAGGGTATCTACAATGAGCAGTTCTTC. This encodes CASSARPQGIYNEQFF. Full variable domain (remainder filled in from reference TRBV19 and TRBJ2-1): DGGITQSPKYLFRKEGQNVTLSCEQNLNHDAMYWYRQDPGQGLRLIYYSQIVNDFQKGDIAEGYSVSREKKESFPLTVTSAQKNPTAFYLCASSARPQGIYNEQFFGPGTRLTVL.

Note on this clone: In the same sample, other DNA sequences code for this CDR3. The rearrangement joins TRBV5-1 to TRBJ2-5; D is perhaps TRBD2 (6 bases). This CDR3 has 13 amino acids. Trimming removed 0 bases at V and 4 bases at J, with 7 bases between. Germline CDR1 SGHRS, CDR2 YFSETQ. The CDR3 DNA reads as TGCGCCAGCAGCTTGGCCGGGGGAGAGACCCAGTACTTC. Translation gives CASSLAGGETQYF.